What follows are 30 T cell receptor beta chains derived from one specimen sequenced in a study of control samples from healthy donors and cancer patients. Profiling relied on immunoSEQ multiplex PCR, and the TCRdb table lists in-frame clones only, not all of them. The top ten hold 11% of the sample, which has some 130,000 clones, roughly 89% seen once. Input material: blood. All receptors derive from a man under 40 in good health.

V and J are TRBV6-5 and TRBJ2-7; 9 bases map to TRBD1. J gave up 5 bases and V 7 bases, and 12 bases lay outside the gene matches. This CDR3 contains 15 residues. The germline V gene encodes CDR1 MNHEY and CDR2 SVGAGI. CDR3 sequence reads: CASKSQGANTDEQYF. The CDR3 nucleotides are TGTGCCAGCAAATCACAGGGGGCTAATACCGACGAGCAGTACTTC.

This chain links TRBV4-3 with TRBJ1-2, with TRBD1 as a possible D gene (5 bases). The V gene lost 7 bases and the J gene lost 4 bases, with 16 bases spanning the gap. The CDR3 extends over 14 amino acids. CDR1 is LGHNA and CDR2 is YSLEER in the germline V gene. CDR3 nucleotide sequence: TGCGCCAGCACGGGGACCTTAGACAGCTATGGCTACACCTTC. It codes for CASTGTLDSYGYTF.

The CDR3 protein is CATSSEGANTEAFF. The CDR3 bases are TGTGCCACGAGCTCGGAGGGGGCTAACACTGAAGCTTTCTTT. The J gene is TRBJ1-1, the V gene TRBV15; TRBD1 matches at 7 bases. This CDR3 is 14 amino acids long. Losses at the gene ends were 9 bases for V and 2 bases for J; bases not matched to a gene: 9. CDR1 and CDR2 (germline): LNHNV, YYDKDF (reference sequence).

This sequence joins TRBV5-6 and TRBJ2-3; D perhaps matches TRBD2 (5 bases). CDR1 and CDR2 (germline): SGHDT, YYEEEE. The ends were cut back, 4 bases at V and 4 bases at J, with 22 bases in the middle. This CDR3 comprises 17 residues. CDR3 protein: CASSQVGRRNVADTQYF. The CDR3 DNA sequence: TGTGCCAGCAGCCAAGTAGGTCGGAGGAACGTAGCAGATACGCAGTATTTT.

The chain's CDR3 is CASSSYRANYGYTF. CDR3 coding DNA: TGTGCCAGCAGTTCCTACAGGGCTAACTATGGCTACACCTTC. The chain uses TRBV28 and TRBJ1-2; perhaps TRBD1 as D (6 bases). Germline CDR1 is MDHEN and CDR2 is SYDVKM. This CDR3 has 14 amino acids. The germline V and J ends were trimmed by 4 bases and 0 bases, with 9 bases remaining between them.

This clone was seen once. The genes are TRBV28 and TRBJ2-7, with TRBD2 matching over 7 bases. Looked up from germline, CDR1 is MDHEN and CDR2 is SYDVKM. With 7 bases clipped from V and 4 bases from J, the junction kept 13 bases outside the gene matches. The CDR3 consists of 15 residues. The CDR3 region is CASTRRGGGKYEQYF. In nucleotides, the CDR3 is TGTGCCAGCACCCGCCGCGGGGGAGGAAAGTACGAGCAGTACTTC.

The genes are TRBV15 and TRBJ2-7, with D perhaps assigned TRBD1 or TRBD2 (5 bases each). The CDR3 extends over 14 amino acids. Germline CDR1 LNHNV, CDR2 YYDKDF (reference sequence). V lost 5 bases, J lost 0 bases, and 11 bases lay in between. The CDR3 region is CATSPGTSSYEQYF. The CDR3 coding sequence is TGTGCCACCAGCCCAGGGACGAGCTCCTACGAGCAGTACTTC.

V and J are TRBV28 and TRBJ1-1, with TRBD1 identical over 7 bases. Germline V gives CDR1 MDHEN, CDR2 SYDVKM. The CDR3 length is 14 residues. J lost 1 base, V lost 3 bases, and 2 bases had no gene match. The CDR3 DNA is TGTGCCAGCAGTTTTCACAGGGGGAACACTGAAGCTTTCTTT. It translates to CASSFHRGNTEAFF.

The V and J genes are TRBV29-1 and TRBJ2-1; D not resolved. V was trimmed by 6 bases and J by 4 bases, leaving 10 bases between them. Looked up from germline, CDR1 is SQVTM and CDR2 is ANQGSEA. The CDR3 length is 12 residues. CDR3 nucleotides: TGCAGCGTCCGTATGGGGTACAATGAGCAGTTCTTC. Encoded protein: CSVRMGYNEQFF.

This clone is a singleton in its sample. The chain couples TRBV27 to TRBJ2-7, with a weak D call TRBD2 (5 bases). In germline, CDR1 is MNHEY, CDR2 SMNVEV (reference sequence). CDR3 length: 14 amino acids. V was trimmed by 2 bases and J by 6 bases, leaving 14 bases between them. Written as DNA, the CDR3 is TGTGCCAGCAGTTTAGGATTGGATCGGGGCGAGCAGTACTTC. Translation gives CASSLGLDRGEQYF.

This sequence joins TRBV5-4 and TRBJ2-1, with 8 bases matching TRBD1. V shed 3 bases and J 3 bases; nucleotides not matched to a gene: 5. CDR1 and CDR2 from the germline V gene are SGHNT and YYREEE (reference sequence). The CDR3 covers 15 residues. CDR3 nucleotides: TGTGCCAGCAGCTCCGGACAGGGTAACTACAATGAGCAGTTCTTC. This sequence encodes CASSSGQGNYNEQFF. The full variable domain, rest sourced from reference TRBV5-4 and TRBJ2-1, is ETGVTQSPTHLIKTRGQQVTLRCSSQSGHNTVSWYQQALGQGPQFIFQYYREEENGRGNFPPRFSGLQFPNYSSELNVNALELDDSALYLCASSSGQGNYNEQFFGPGTRLTVL.

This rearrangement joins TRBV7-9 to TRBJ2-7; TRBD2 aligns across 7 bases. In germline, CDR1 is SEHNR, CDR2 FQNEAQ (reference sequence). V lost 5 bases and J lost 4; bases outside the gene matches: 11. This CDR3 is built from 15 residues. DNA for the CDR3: TGTGCCAGCAGCAAACGACTAGCAGAGGTATACGAGCAGTACTTC. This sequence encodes CASSKRLAEVYEQYF.

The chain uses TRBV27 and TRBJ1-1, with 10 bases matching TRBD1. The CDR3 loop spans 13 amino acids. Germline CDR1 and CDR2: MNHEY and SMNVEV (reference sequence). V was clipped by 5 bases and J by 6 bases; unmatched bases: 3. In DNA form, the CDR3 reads TGTGCCAGCAGTCGACAGGGGGCCGCTGAAGCTTTCTTT. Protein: CASSRQGAAEAFF.

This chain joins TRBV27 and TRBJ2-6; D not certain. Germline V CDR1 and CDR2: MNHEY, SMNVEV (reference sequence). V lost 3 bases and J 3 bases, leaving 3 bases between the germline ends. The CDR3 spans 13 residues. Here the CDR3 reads CASSFGGANVLTF. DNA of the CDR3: TGTGCCAGCAGTTTTGGTGGGGCCAACGTCCTGACTTTC.

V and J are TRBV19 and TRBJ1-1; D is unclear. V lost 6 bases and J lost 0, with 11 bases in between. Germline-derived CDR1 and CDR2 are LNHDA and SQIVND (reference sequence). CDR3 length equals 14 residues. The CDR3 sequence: CASSVTQMNTEAFF. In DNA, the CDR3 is TGTGCCAGTAGCGTGACACAAATGAACACTGAAGCTTTCTTT.

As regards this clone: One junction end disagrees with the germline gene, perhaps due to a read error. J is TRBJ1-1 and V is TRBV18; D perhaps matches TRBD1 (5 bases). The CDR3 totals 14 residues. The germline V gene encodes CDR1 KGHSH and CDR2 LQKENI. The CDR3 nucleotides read TGTGCCAGCTCCCCACGTTATCGGGGACCTGAAGCTTTCTTT. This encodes CASSPRYRGPEAFF.

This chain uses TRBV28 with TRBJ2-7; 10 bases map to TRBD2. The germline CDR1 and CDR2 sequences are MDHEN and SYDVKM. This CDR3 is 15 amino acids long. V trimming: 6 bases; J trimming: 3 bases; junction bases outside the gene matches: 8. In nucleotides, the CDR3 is TGTGCCAGCAGCCCTGGAGCGGGGGGGTACTACGAGCAGTACTTC. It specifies CASSPGAGGYYEQYF.

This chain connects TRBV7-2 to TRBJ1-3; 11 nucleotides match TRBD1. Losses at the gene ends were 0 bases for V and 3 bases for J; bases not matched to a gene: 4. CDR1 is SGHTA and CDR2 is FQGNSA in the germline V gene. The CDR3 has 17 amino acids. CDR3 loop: CASSLAGTGGRGNTIYF. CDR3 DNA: TGTGCCAGCAGCTTAGCTGGGACAGGGGGACGTGGAAACACCATATATTTT.

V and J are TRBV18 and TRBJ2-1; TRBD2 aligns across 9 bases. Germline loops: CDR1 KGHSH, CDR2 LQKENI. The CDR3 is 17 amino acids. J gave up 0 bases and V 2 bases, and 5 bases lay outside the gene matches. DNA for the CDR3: TGTGCCAGCTCACCAACCCTAGCGGGGAGCTCCTACAATGAGCAGTTCTTC. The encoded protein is CASSPTLAGSSYNEQFF.

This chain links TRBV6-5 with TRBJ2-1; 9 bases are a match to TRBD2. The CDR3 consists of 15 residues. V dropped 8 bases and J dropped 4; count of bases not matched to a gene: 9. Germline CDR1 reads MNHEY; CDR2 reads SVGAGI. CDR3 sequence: CASGLAPRTYNEQFF. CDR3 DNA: TGTGCCAGCGGACTAGCGCCCCGCACTTACAATGAGCAGTTCTTC.

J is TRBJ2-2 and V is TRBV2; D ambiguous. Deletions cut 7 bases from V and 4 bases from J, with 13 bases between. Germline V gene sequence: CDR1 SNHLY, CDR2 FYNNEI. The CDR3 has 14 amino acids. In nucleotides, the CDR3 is TGTGCCAGCATCTCGTCGGTCAGCACCGGGGAGCTGTTTTTT. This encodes CASISSVSTGELFF.

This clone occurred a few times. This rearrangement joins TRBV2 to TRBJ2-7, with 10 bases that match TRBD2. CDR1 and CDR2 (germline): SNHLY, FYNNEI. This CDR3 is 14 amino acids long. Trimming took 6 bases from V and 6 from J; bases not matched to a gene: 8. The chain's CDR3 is CASSLTSGMGEQYF. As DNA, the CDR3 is TGTGCCAGCAGCCTTACTAGCGGGATGGGCGAGCAGTACTTC.

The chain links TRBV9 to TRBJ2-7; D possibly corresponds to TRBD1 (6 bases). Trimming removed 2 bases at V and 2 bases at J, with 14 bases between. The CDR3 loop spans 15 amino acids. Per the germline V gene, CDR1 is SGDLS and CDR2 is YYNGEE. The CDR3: CASSVNIGGAYEQYF. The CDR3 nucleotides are TGTGCCAGCAGCGTGAACATAGGGGGTGCCTACGAGCAGTACTTC.

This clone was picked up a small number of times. This CDR3 is CASSRGGSSYEQYF. CDR3 nucleotide sequence: TGTGCCAGCAGCCGCGGGGGAAGCTCCTACGAGCAGTACTTC. The V call is TRBV7-2, the J call TRBJ2-7; 7 nucleotides align to TRBD2. V trimming: 5 bases; J trimming: 0 bases; junction bases outside the gene matches: 4. Germline assignment: CDR1 SGHTA and CDR2 FQGNSA. This CDR3 region has 14 residues.

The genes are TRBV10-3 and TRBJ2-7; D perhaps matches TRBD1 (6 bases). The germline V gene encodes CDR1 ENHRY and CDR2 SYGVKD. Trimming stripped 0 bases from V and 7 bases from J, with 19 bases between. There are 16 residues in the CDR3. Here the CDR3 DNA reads TGTGCCATCAGTGAGTCACCGGGACATCAAGTGAAGGAGCAGTACTTC. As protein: CAISESPGHQVKEQYF.

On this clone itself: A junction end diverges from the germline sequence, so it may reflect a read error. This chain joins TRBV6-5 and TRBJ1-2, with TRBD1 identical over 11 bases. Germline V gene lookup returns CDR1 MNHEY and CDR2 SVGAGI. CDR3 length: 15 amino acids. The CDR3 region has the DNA TGTGCCAGCAGATACTCAGGACAGGGGGCTACGGGCTACACCTTC. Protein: CASRYSGQGATGYTF.

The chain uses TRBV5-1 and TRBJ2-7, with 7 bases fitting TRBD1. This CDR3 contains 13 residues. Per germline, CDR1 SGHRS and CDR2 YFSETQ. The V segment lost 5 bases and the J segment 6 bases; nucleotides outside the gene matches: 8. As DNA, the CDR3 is TGCGCCAGCAGGCCGGGACAGACACTCGAGCAGTACTTC. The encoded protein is CASRPGQTLEQYF.

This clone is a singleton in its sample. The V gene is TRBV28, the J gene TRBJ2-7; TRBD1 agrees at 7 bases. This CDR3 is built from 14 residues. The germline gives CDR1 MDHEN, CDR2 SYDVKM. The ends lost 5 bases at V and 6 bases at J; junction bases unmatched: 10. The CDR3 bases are TGTGCCAGCAGTATGCACAGGGGTTTGGTCGAGCAGTACTTC. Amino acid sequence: CASSMHRGLVEQYF.

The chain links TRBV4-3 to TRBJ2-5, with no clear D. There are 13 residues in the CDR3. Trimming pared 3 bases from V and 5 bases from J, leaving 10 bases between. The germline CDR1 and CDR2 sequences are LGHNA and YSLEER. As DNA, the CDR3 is TGCGCCAGCAGCCACGGGTGGGCGGAGACCCAGTACTTC. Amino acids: CASSHGWAETQYF.

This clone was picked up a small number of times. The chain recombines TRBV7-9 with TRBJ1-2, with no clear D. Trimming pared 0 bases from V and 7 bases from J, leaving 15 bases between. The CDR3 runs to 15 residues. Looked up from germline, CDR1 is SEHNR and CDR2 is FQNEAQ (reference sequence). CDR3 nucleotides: TGTGCCAGCAGCTTAGCGTGGGAAAGGTCGGGTGGCTACACCTTC. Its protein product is CASSLAWERSGGYTF.